This T cell receptor beta chain was profiled in a study of blood T cell repertoires in COVID-19. Study in general: The United States, Italy and Spain provided the acute and convalescent COVID-19 samples.

This clone was found once. Source study methods: Amplification from reference gene primers served as the basis for estimated nucleated cell counts. Produced via immunoSEQ multiplex PCR; TCRdb's table is partial and in-frame only. That table is the source of V, J and clone size, and D and trimming were worked out from the DNA. Of around 140,000 clones in the sample, approximately 89% were seen once. CDR1 and CDR2 (germline): SGDLS, YYNGEE. This CDR3 is built from 15 residues. V was cut by 1 base and J by 5 bases, with 10 bases left in between. V and J are TRBV9 and TRBJ1-6; maybe TRBD1 (6 bases). The source of this sequence is a man in his 60s with active or convalescent COVID-19. What was sequenced was peripheral blood. The CDR3 loop is CASSVTGNNNSPLHF. The CDR3 region has the DNA TGTGCCAGCAGCGTAACAGGGAATAATAATTCACCCCTCCACTTT.